The sample holds a few counts of the clone carrying this T cell receptor beta chain. Repertoires were generated with immunoSEQ multiplex PCR, while TCRdb's copy carries only in-frame clones and drops some. The table lists about 84,000 clones, around 90% of them singletons. The sample belongs to a study of technical replicates of blood from a few donors. The germline V gene has CDR1 WNHNN and CDR2 SYGVQD (reference sequence). This CDR3 is built from 13 residues. V shed 1 base and J shed 8 bases, with 12 bases lying between them. The source is a human donor in good health. The chain joins TRBV10-1 to TRBJ2-7; possibly TRBD2 for D (6 bases). What was sequenced was T cells isolated from PBMCs. The CDR3: CASSEFPAGQQYF. CDR3 nucleotide sequence: TGCGCCAGCAGTGAGTTCCCCGCGGGACAGCAGTACTTC.